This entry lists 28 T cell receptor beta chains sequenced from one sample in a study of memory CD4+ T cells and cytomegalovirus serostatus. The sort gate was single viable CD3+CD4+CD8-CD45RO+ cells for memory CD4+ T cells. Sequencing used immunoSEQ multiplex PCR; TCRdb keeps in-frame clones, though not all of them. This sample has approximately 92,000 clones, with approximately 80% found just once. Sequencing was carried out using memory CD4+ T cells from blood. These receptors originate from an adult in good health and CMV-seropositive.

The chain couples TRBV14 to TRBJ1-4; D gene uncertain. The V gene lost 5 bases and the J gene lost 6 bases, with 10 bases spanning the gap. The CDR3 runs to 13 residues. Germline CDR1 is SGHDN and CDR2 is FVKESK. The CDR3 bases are TGTGCCAGCAGCTCGCTCTGGGATGAAAAACTGTTTTTT. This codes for CASSSLWDEKLFF.

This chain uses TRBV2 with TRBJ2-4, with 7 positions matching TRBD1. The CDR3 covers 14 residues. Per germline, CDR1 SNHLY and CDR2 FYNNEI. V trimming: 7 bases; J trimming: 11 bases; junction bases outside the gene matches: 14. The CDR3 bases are TGTGCCAGCATTCCGGGACAGAGGGGTTTACTTCAGTACTTC. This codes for CASIPGQRGLLQYF.

The CDR3 nucleotides are TGTGCCAGCAGTTTCGCCCGGCAGGGTATAAGCGAGCAGTACTTC. Encoded protein: CASSFARQGISEQYF. The chain employs TRBV28 and TRBJ2-7; TRBD1 is a possible D gene (5 bases). Germline values: CDR1 MDHEN, CDR2 SYDVKM. Trimming removed 3 bases from V and 6 bases from J, with 18 bases in between. The CDR3 has 15 residues.

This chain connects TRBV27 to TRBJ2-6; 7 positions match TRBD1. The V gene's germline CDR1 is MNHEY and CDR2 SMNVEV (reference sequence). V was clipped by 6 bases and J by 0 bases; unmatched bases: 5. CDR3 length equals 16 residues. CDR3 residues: CASSPTGPSGANVLTF. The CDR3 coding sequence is TGTGCCAGCAGCCCGACAGGGCCCTCTGGGGCCAACGTCCTGACTTTC.

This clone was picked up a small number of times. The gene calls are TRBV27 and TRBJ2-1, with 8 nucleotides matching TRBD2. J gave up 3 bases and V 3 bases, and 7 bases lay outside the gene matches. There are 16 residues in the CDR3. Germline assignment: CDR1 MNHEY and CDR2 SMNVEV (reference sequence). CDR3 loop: CASSLGRSGIYNEQFF. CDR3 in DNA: TGTGCCAGCAGTTTGGGGCGTAGCGGGATCTACAATGAGCAGTTCTTC.

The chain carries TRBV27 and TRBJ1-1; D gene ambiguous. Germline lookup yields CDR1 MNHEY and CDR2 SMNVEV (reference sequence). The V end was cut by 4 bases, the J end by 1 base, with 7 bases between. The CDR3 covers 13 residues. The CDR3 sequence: CASSYRQNTEAFF. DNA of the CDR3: TGTGCCAGCAGTTATCGACAGAACACTGAAGCTTTCTTT.

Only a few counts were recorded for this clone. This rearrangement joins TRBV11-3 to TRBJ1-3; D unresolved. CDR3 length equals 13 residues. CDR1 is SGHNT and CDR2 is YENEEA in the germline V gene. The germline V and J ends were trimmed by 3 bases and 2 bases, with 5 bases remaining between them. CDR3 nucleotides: TGTGCCAGCAGCTTGAATGCTGGAAACACCATATATTTT. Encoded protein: CASSLNAGNTIYF.

The CDR3 nucleotides are TGTGCCAGCAGTGTAGGACAGACCTATGGCTACACCTTC. Its protein is CASSVGQTYGYTF. V usage is TRBV25-1 and J usage is TRBJ1-2, with D perhaps matching TRBD1 (6 bases). V lost 4 bases, J lost 4 bases, and 10 bases lay in between. This CDR3 comprises 13 residues. CDR1 and CDR2 from the germline V gene are MGHDK and SYGVNS.

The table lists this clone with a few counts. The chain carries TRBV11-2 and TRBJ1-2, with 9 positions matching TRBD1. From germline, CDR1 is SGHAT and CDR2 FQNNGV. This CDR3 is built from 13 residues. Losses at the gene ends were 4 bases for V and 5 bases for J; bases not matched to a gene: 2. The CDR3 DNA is TGTGCCAGCAGCTCGGGACAGGGATATGGCTACACCTTC. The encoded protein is CASSSGQGYGYTF.

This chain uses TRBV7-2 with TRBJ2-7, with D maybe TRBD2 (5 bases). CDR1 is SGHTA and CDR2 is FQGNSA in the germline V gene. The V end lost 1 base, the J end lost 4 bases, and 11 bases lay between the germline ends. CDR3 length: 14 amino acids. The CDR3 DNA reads TGTGCCAGCAGCTTAGAACTAGTGACTTACGAGCAGTACTTC. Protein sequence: CASSLELVTYEQYF.

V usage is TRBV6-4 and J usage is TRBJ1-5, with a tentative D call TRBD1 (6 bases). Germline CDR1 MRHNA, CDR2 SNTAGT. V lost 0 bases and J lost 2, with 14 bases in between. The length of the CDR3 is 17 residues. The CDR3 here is CASSDSRGGAGNQPQHF. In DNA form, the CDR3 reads TGTGCCAGCAGTGACTCGAGGGGGGGCGCGGGCAATCAGCCCCAGCATTTT.

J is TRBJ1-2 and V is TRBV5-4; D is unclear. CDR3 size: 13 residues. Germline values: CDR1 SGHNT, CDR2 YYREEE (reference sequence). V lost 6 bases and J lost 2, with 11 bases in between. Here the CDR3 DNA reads TGTGCCAGCACCCCATCTGGGAACTATGGCTACACCTTC. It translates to CASTPSGNYGYTF.

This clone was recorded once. In nucleotides, the CDR3 is TGTGCCAGCAGCTTGTCAGGGAGAGAAGACGAGCAGTACTTC. Translated: CASSLSGREDEQYF. The chain carries TRBV5-4 and TRBJ2-7; D may correspond to TRBD1 or TRBD2 (5 bases each). CDR3 length: 14 residues. V was clipped by 1 base and J by 5 bases, with 13 bases between them. Germline lookup yields CDR1 SGHNT and CDR2 YYREEE (reference sequence).

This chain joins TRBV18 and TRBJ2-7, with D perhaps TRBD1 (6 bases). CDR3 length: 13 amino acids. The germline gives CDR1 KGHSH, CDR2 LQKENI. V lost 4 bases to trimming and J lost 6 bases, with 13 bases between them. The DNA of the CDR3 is TGTGCCAGCTCACAAGCAGGGGAAGCCGAGCAGTACTTC. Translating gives CASSQAGEAEQYF.

CDR3 residues: CASSESARTMNTEAFF. CDR3 coding DNA: TGCGCCAGCAGTGAGTCGGCTCGGACTATGAACACTGAAGCTTTCTTT. The chain has TRBV10-1 and TRBJ1-1; D unclear. The germline V and J ends were trimmed by 0 bases and 0 bases, with 11 bases remaining between them. CDR1 and CDR2 (germline): WNHNN, SYGVQD (reference sequence). The CDR3 sequence is 16 residues long.

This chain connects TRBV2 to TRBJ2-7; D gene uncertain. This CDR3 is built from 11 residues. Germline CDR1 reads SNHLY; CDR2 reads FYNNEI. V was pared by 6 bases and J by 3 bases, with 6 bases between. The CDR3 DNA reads TGTGCCAGCAGCGAATACTACGAGCAGTACTTC. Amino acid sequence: CASSEYYEQYF.

CDR3 loop: CASSVVNSLDTQYF. As DNA, the CDR3 is TGTGCCAGCAGCGTAGTTAATAGTTTGGATACGCAGTATTTT. The V and J genes are TRBV9 and TRBJ2-3; D remains ambiguous. Germline V gives CDR1 SGDLS, CDR2 YYNGEE. The CDR3 contains 14 residues. V was cut by 0 bases and J by 6 bases, with 11 bases left in between.

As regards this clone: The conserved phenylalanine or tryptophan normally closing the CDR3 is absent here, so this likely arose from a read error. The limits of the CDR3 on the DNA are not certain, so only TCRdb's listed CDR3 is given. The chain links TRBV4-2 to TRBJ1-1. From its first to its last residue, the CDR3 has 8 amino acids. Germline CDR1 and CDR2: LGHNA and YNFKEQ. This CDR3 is CASGDAVL.

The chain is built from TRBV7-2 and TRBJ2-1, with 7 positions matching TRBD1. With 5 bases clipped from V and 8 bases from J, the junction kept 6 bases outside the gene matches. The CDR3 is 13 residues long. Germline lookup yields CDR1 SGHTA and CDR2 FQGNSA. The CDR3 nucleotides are TGTGCCAGCAGCCAGACAGGGTGGCATGAGCAGTTCTTC. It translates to CASSQTGWHEQFF. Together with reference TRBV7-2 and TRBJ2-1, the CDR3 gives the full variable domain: GAGVSQSPSNKVTEKGKDVELRCDPISGHTALYWYRQSLGQGLEFLIYFQGNSAPDKSGLPSDRFSAERTGGSVSTLTIQRTQQEDSAVYLCASSQTGWHEQFFGPGTRLTVL.

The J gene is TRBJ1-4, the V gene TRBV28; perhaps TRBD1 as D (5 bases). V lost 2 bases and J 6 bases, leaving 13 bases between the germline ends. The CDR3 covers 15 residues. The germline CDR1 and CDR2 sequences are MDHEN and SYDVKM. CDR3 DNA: TGTGCCAGCAGTTTAAGGGACTCAACCCATGAAAAACTGTTTTTT. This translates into CASSLRDSTHEKLFF.

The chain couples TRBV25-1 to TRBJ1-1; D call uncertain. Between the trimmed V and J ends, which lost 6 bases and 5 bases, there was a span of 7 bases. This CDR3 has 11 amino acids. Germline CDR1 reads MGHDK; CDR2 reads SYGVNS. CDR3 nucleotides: TGTGCCAGCAGGAGGGAGACTGAAGCTTTCTTT. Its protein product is CASRRETEAFF.

CDR3 residues: CASRPTGSSEAFF. The CDR3 DNA follows: TGTGCCAGCAGACCGACAGGGAGTTCTGAAGCTTTCTTT. The chain employs TRBV9 and TRBJ1-1, with 7 bases matching TRBD1. This CDR3 is 13 amino acids long. V was clipped by 5 bases and J by 6 bases; unmatched bases: 7. CDR1 and CDR2 (germline): SGDLS, YYNGEE.

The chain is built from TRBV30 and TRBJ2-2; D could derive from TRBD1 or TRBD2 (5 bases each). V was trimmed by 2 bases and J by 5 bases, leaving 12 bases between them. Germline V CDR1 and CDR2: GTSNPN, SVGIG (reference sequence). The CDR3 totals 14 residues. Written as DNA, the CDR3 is TGTGCCTGGAGTATTGGGGGATGGACCGGGGAGCTGTTTTTT. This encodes CAWSIGGWTGELFF.

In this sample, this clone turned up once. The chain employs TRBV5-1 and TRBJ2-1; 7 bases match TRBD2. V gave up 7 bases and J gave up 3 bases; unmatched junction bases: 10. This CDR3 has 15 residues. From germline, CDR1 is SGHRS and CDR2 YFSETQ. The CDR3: CASQAGSSVYNEQFF. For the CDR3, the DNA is TGCGCCAGCCAAGCGGGGTCCTCGGTCTACAATGAGCAGTTCTTC.

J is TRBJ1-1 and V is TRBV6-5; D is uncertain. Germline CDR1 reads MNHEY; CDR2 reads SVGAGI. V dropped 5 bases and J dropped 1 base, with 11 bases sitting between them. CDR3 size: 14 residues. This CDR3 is CASSGVGRNTEAFF. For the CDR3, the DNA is TGTGCCAGCAGTGGCGTGGGAAGGAACACTGAAGCTTTCTTT.

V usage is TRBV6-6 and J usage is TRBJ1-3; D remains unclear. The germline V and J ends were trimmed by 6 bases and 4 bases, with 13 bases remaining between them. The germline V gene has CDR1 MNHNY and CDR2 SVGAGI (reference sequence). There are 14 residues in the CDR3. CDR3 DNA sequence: TGTGCCAGCAGCCCCCTCGTGGCAGGAAACACCATATATTTT. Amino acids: CASSPLVAGNTIYF.

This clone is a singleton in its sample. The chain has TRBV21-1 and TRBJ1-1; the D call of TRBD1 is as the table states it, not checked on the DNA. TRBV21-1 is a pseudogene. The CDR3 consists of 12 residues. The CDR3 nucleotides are TGTGCCAACCAGGCTCTGAACACTGAAGCTTTCTTT. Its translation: CANQALNTEAFF.

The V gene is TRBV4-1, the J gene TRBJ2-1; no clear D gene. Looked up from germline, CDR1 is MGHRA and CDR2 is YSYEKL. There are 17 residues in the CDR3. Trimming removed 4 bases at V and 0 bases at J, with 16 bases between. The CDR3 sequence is CASSLLIQASSYNEQFF. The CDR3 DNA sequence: TGCGCCAGCAGCCTCCTAATCCAAGCGTCCTCCTACAATGAGCAGTTCTTC.